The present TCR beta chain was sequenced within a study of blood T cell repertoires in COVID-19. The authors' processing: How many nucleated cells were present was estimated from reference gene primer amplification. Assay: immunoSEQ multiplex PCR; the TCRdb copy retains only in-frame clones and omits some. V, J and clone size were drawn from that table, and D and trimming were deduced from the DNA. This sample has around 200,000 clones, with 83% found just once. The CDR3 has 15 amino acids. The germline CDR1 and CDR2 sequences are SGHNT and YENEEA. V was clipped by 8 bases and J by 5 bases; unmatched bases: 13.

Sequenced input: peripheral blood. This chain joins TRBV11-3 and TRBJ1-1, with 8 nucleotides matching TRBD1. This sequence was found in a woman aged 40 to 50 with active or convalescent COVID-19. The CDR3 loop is CASGSGGAETTEAFF. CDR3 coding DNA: TGTGCCAGCGGATCAGGGGGCGCGGAGACAACTGAAGCTTTCTTT.